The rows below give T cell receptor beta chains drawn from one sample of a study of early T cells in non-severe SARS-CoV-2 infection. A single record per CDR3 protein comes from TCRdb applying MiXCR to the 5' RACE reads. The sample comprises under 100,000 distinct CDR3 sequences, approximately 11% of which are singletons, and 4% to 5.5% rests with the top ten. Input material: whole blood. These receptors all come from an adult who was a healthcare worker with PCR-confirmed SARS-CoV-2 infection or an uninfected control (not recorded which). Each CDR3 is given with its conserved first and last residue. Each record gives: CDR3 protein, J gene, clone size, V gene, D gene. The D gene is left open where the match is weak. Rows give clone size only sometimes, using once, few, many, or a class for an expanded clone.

CDR3 protein: CASSFSFGTANTGELFF
J gene: TRBJ2-2
clone size: many
V gene: TRBV28
D gene: -

CDR3 protein: CASSFEEKLFF
J gene: TRBJ1-4
clone size: many
V gene: TRBV7-9
D gene: -

CDR3 protein: CASSLGGISYNEQFF
J gene: TRBJ2-1
clone size: many
V gene: TRBV28
D gene: -

CDR3 protein: CASSVGGATNEKLFF
J gene: TRBJ1-4
clone size: many
V gene: TRBV9
D gene: -

CDR3 protein: CASSPPGQGTGEQFF
J gene: TRBJ2-1
clone size: many
V gene: TRBV7-9
D gene: TRBD1

CDR3 protein: CASSPLTGEAFF
J gene: TRBJ1-1
clone size: -
V gene: TRBV12-3/TRBV12-4
D gene: -

CDR3 protein: CASSQGRGTDTQYF
J gene: TRBJ2-3
clone size: -
V gene: TRBV4-2
D gene: -

CDR3 protein: CASSHAYRSRSSYNEQFF
J gene: TRBJ2-1
clone size: few
V gene: TRBV3-1
D gene: -

CDR3 protein: CAISEGTGEPQETQYF
J gene: TRBJ2-5
clone size: many
V gene: TRBV10-3
D gene: TRBD1

CDR3 protein: CSVGAGGNYGYTF
J gene: TRBJ1-2
clone size: -
V gene: TRBV29-1
D gene: TRBD1

CDR3 protein: CASSSGQGRAGANVLTF
J gene: TRBJ2-6
clone size: many
V gene: TRBV7-9
D gene: TRBD1

CDR3 protein: CASRGTGGDYGYTF
J gene: TRBJ1-2
clone size: many
V gene: TRBV25-1
D gene: TRBD1

CDR3 protein: CSARQPDNEQFF
J gene: TRBJ2-1
clone size: -
V gene: TRBV20-1
D gene: -

CDR3 protein: CASTTTGDTEAFF
J gene: TRBJ1-1
clone size: few
V gene: TRBV4-1
D gene: TRBD1

CDR3 protein: CSVGPGQTNNEQFF
J gene: TRBJ2-1
clone size: -
V gene: TRBV29-1
D gene: TRBD1

CDR3 protein: CASSFTGGRYEKLFF
J gene: TRBJ1-4
clone size: -
V gene: TRBV7-8
D gene: TRBD1

CDR3 protein: CSARWDYEQYF
J gene: TRBJ2-7
clone size: -
V gene: TRBV20-1
D gene: -

CDR3 protein: CASSLDRVPTEAFF
J gene: TRBJ1-1
clone size: -
V gene: TRBV5-4
D gene: -

CDR3 protein: CASRPTDRETQYF
J gene: TRBJ2-5
clone size: few
V gene: TRBV6-5
D gene: -

CDR3 protein: CASSVRTAVTEAFF
J gene: TRBJ1-1
clone size: -
V gene: TRBV9
D gene: -

CDR3 protein: CASSGGGFTDTQYF
J gene: TRBJ2-3
clone size: many
V gene: TRBV9
D gene: TRBD2

CDR3 protein: CASRAGTGKSYEQYF
J gene: TRBJ2-7
clone size: many
V gene: TRBV19
D gene: TRBD1

CDR3 protein: CASRPTGNSGANVLTF
J gene: TRBJ2-6
clone size: many
V gene: TRBV28
D gene: -

CDR3 protein: CASTSGTGLGETQYF
J gene: TRBJ2-5
clone size: -
V gene: TRBV9
D gene: TRBD1

CDR3 protein: CSARDSLGTDTQYF
J gene: TRBJ2-3
clone size: many
V gene: TRBV20-1
D gene: -

CDR3 protein: CASGLTLSGQTNTEAFF
J gene: TRBJ1-1
clone size: many
V gene: TRBV12-5
D gene: -

CDR3 protein: CASGQGRNSGANVLTF
J gene: TRBJ2-6
clone size: many
V gene: TRBV7-3
D gene: TRBD1

CDR3 protein: CASRPLTGSSYNEQFF
J gene: TRBJ2-1
clone size: few
V gene: TRBV11-1
D gene: TRBD1

CDR3 protein: CASSSGLAGATLDTQYF
J gene: TRBJ2-3
clone size: few
V gene: TRBV5-1
D gene: TRBD2

CDR3 protein: CASREMDMGNEQFF
J gene: TRBJ2-1
clone size: -
V gene: TRBV6-5
D gene: -

CDR3 protein: CASSPTSDTQYF
J gene: TRBJ2-3
clone size: -
V gene: TRBV5-1
D gene: -

CDR3 protein: CASSLGEAGKQYF
J gene: TRBJ2-7
clone size: many
V gene: TRBV11-2
D gene: -

CDR3 protein: CASSERGGLAGTDTQYF
J gene: TRBJ2-3
clone size: few
V gene: TRBV11-1
D gene: TRBD2

CDR3 protein: CSARQGSLEAFF
J gene: TRBJ1-1
clone size: many
V gene: TRBV20-1
D gene: -

CDR3 protein: CASSRGQGTNEKLFF
J gene: TRBJ1-4
clone size: many
V gene: TRBV14
D gene: TRBD1

CDR3 protein: CSARAGTSGAYEQYF
J gene: TRBJ2-7
clone size: -
V gene: TRBV20-1
D gene: TRBD2

CDR3 protein: CAIRGILSQPQHF
J gene: TRBJ1-5
clone size: -
V gene: TRBV10-3
D gene: -

CDR3 protein: CSATDNPTDTQYF
J gene: TRBJ2-3
clone size: many
V gene: TRBV20-1
D gene: -

CDR3 protein: CASSLFAEGKLFF
J gene: TRBJ1-4
clone size: many
V gene: TRBV7-9
D gene: -

CDR3 protein: CASSPLAGGRYNEQFF
J gene: TRBJ2-1
clone size: many
V gene: TRBV28
D gene: TRBD2

CDR3 protein: CSASALDRANTEAFF
J gene: TRBJ1-1
clone size: -
V gene: TRBV20-1
D gene: TRBD1

CDR3 protein: CSARDSRTLGGYTF
J gene: TRBJ1-2
clone size: few
V gene: TRBV20-1
D gene: -